This T cell receptor beta chain appears in the sequencing data of a study of T cells in Graves' hyperthyroidism and ophthalmopathy. Study-wide points: For ophthalmopathy, model prediction preceded onset by a median 6.5 months. Appearing also in blood were most of the thyroid clonotypes expanded above 0.001.

Fresh peripheral blood, more than 9 ml, yielded the PBMCs. The sample holds a few counts of this clonotype. The antigen is unknown. Regions amplified from RNA transcripts were the TCR beta CDR3 regions. Initially, a first-round RT-PCR of the TCR CDR3 employed the HTBI primer set. TCRdb ran MiXCR on the multiplex PCR reads and lists one entry per CDR3 protein. The sample holds 300,000 or so distinct CDR3 sequences, 16% seen once. This CDR3 contains 14 residues. Trimming pared 6 bases from V and 3 bases from J, leaving 12 bases between. Germline V gene sequence: CDR1 MNHNS, CDR2 SASEGT. The gene calls are TRBV6-1 and TRBJ1-5, with a weak D call TRBD1 (6 bases). Sample: blood. The receptor's source is a man aged 25 to 45 with Graves' hyperthyroidism. In nucleotides, the CDR3 is TGTGCCAGCAGCGTAGGGGGGCTCAATCAGCCCCAGCATTTT. This sequence encodes CASSVGGLNQPQHF.